The sequence of this T cell receptor beta chain was determined in a study of PD-L1 blockade in urothelial cancer. As for the study in general: At 6 weeks and at 3 weeks (second dose) after treatment start, blood was analyzed.

Germline V gene lookup returns CDR1 LNHDA and CDR2 SQIVND (reference sequence). The CDR3 covers 15 residues. Trimming removed 3 bases at V and 1 base at J, with 12 bases between. Some clones are missing from TCRdb's copy, which holds only in-frame ones; the method was immunoSEQ multiplex PCR. Of 35,000 to 40,000 clones listed, around 90% were seen once; the top ten hold around 8%. The TCR originated in a man in his 70s with urothelial cancer. Sample: PBMCs, taken around atezolizumab (anti-PD-L1) treatment. The chain combines TRBV19 with TRBJ1-1, with D hard to call. DNA for the CDR3: TGTGCCAGTAGTATCCGGAGTCGGGAGAACACTGAAGCTTTCTTT. It encodes CASSIRSRENTEAFF.